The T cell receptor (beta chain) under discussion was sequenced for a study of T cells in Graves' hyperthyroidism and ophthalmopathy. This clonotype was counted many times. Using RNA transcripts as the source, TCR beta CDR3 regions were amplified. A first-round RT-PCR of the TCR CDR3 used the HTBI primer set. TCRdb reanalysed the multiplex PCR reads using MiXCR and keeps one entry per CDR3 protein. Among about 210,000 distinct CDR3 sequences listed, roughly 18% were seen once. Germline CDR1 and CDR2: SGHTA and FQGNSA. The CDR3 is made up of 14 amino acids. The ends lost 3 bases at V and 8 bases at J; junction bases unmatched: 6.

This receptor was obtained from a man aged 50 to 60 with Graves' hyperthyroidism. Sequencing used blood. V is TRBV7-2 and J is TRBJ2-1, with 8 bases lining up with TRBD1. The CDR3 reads CASSLLDRAHEQFF. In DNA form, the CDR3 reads TGTGCCAGCAGCTTGCTGGACAGGGCCCATGAGCAGTTCTTC. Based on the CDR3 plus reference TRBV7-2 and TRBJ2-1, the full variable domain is GAGVSQSPSNKVTEKGKDVELRCDPISGHTALYWYRQSLGQGLEFLIYFQGNSAPDKSGLPSDRFSAERTGGSVSTLTIQRTQQEDSAVYLCASSLLDRAHEQFFGPGTRLTVL.